Below are 24 T cell receptor beta chains sequenced from a single sample in a study of patients and donors after allogeneic stem cell transplantation. TCRdb analysed the RT-PCR reads with MiXCR anew, one entry per CDR3 protein. Of 800,000 to 1,000,000 distinct CDR3 sequences listed, roughly 17% are singletons. The sample consisted of blood, either unsorted or a sorted T cell fraction (not recorded which). The receptors come from a human donor who was either an allogeneic HSCT recipient or a stem cell or donor lymphocyte infusion donor (not recorded which). It is not recorded whose cells these are; they may come from a transplant donor.

V gene TRBV5-1 combines with J gene TRBJ1-1; 7 positions agree with TRBD1. Germline V lookup: CDR1 SGHRS, CDR2 YFSETQ. Trimming cost V 0 bases and J 4 bases; bases outside gene matches: 9. The CDR3 is 16 amino acids. The chain's CDR3 is CASSLGTGDYGTEAFF. CDR3 nucleotides: TGCGCCAGCAGCTTGGGAACAGGGGATTATGGCACTGAAGCTTTCTTT.

CDR3 amino acids: CASSEGQATNEKLFF. The CDR3, as DNA: TGTGCCAGCAGTGAAGGCCAAGCAACTAATGAAAAACTGTTTTTT. V and J are TRBV2 and TRBJ1-4; D unresolved. This CDR3 has 15 amino acids. Trimming removed 1 base at V and 0 bases at J, with 6 bases between. In germline, CDR1 is SNHLY, CDR2 FYNNEI.

This clonotype was found a few times. The chain carries TRBV5-1 and TRBJ2-1, with 9 bases identical to TRBD1. The CDR3 runs 14 residues. Germline CDR1 is SGHRS and CDR2 is YFSETQ. J lost 6 bases, V lost 4 bases, and 5 bases had no gene match. CDR3 nucleotides: TGCGCCAGCAGCCCAGGGACAGGGTTCAATGAGCAGTTCTTC. It translates to CASSPGTGFNEQFF.

This chain connects TRBV14 to TRBJ2-7; possibly TRBD2 for D (6 bases). The germline V gene has CDR1 SGHDN and CDR2 FVKESK. CDR3 length: 14 amino acids. The ends were cut back, 2 bases at V and 0 bases at J, with 8 bases in the middle. The CDR3 nucleotides read TGTGCCAGCAGCCAAATGGGACTCTCCTACGAGCAGTACTTC. Residues: CASSQMGLSYEQYF.

This clonotype was counted a few times. This chain connects TRBV4-1 to TRBJ2-6; 8 bases match TRBD1. The V gene's germline CDR1 is MGHRA and CDR2 YSYEKL. The CDR3 spans 20 residues. V shed 8 bases and J 0 bases; nucleotides not matched to a gene: 18. This CDR3 is CASSPTRPTGGTSGANVLTF. CDR3 nucleotides: TGCGCCAGCTCGCCAACAAGACCAACAGGGGGAACCTCTGGGGCCAACGTCCTGACTTTC.

This clonotype has only one observation. The chain carries TRBV20-1 and TRBJ2-5; possibly TRBD1 for D (6 bases). V was shortened by 3 bases and J by 6 bases, with 11 bases between the two germline ends. Germline lookup yields CDR1 DFQATT and CDR2 SNEGSKA (reference sequence). The CDR3 is made up of 12 amino acids. The CDR3 spells CSASKTGKTQYF. The DNA of the CDR3 is TGCAGTGCTAGCAAGACAGGCAAGACCCAGTACTTC.

In this sample, this clonotype turned up a few times. The CDR3 DNA follows: TGTGCCAGCAGTTTGGCGGGTGCCCGGAGGGTAGCTTTCTTT. Protein: CASSLAGARRVAFF. V usage is TRBV12-3 or TRBV12-4 and J usage is TRBJ1-1, with no clear D. The length of the CDR3 is 14 residues. The V end lost 3 bases, the J end lost 10 bases, and 18 bases lay between the germline ends.

This clonotype was picked up a small number of times. The chain has TRBV3-1 and TRBJ1-1, with D unresolved. Trimming left V 0 bases short and J 2 bases short, with 7 bases between. The length of the CDR3 is 14 residues. CDR1 is LGHDT, CDR2 YNNKEL, per germline (reference sequence). CDR3 amino acids: CASSQEWPNTEAFF. CDR3 DNA sequence: TGTGCCAGCAGCCAAGAGTGGCCTAACACTGAAGCTTTCTTT. Full variable domain (missing parts from reference TRBV3-1 and TRBJ1-1): DTAVSQTPKYLVTQMGNDKSIKCEQNLGHDTMYWYKQDSKKFLKIMFSYNNKELIINETVPNRFSPKSPDKAHLNLHINSLELGDSAVYFCASSQEWPNTEAFFGQGTRLTVV.

The chain carries TRBV25-1 and TRBJ2-3, with TRBD1 matching 7 bases. CDR3 length: 17 amino acids. Germline V CDR1 and CDR2: MGHDK, SYGVNS. V lost 4 bases to trimming and J lost 6 bases; unmatched junction nucleotides: 16. The CDR3 DNA is TGTGCCAGCAGTGGATTTAAGATCGACAGGGAACGCGATACGCAGTATTTT. It codes for CASSGFKIDRERDTQYF.

In this sample, this clonotype turned up a few times. The rearrangement uses TRBV20-1 and TRBJ1-2; D is unresolved. Germline V gene lookup returns CDR1 DFQATT and CDR2 SNEGSKA (reference sequence). Trimming shortened V by 0 bases and J by 4 bases, and 9 bases separated the two germline ends. The CDR3 spans 13 residues. In nucleotides, the CDR3 is TGCAGTGCTAGAGAGCCAGGCCTCTATGGCTACACCTTC. Its protein is CSAREPGLYGYTF.

This clonotype was detected only a few times. The CDR3 bases are TGTGCCAGCAGCTTAGGGCTAGCGGGCGCGGAGACCCAGTACTTC. As protein: CASSLGLAGAETQYF. The rearrangement uses TRBV7-9 and TRBJ2-5; 8 nucleotides agree with TRBD2. This CDR3 comprises 15 residues. Germline-derived CDR1 and CDR2 are SEHNR and FQNEAQ (reference sequence). Losses at the gene ends were 1 base for V and 5 bases for J; bases not matched to a gene: 6.

This sequence joins TRBV6-1 and TRBJ1-1; D not resolved. The ends were cut back, 6 bases at V and 3 bases at J, with 17 bases in the middle. This CDR3 is 15 amino acids long. Germline lookup yields CDR1 MNHNS and CDR2 SASEGT. DNA of the CDR3: TGTGCCAGCAGCGGCGAGGGCGGTAGGGACACTGAAGCTTTCTTT. Protein sequence: CASSGEGGRDTEAFF.

This clonotype came up many times. The chain joins TRBV29-1 to TRBJ2-3, with TRBD2 as a possible D gene (5 bases). CDR1 and CDR2 (germline): SQVTM, ANQGSEA. V lost 8 bases, J lost 0 bases, and 18 bases lay in between. This CDR3 comprises 15 residues. CDR3 in amino acids: CSSTDGQRSTDTQYF. CDR3 coding DNA: TGCAGCTCCACCGATGGGCAGCGGAGCACAGATACGCAGTATTTT.

The chain has TRBV20-1 and TRBJ2-7, with a tentative D call TRBD2 (5 bases). The length of the CDR3 is 15 residues. Germline-derived CDR1 and CDR2 are DFQATT and SNEGSKA (reference sequence). Trimming took off 2 bases at V and 0 bases at J, with 14 bases between the two ends. The CDR3 spells CSARRTGKTSYEQYF. The DNA for the CDR3 is TGCAGTGCTAGAAGGACTGGAAAAACCTCCTACGAGCAGTACTTC.

The sample holds a few counts of this clonotype. The V gene is TRBV11-3, the J gene TRBJ2-1; 7 bases fit TRBD1. The CDR3 is 13 residues long. V trimming: 4 bases; J trimming: 8 bases; junction bases outside the gene matches: 5. CDR1 is SGHNT, CDR2 YENEEA, per germline. The DNA for the CDR3 is TGTGCCAGCAGCTCAGAGGGGGCCTATGAGCAGTTCTTC. This translates into CASSSEGAYEQFF.

This chain links TRBV7-8 with TRBJ1-1; weak D call: TRBD1 (5 bases). The V and J ends lost 3 bases and 0 bases respectively, with 14 bases between them. There are 16 residues in the CDR3. In germline, CDR1 is SGHVS, CDR2 FQNEAQ. The CDR3 DNA sequence: TGTGCCAGCAGCTTTGGAAAGGGACCCCTGAACACTGAAGCTTTCTTT. The encoded protein is CASSFGKGPLNTEAFF.

The gene calls are TRBV5-1 and TRBJ2-1; 9 nucleotides line up with TRBD1. This CDR3 comprises 16 residues. Unmatched junction bases numbered 8, after V lost 4 bases and J lost 3 bases. Germline CDR1 and CDR2: SGHRS and YFSETQ. Written as DNA, the CDR3 is TGCGCCAGCAGCGCTGCCTGGACAGGGGACTACAATGAGCAGTTCTTC. Protein product: CASSAAWTGDYNEQFF.

This chain connects TRBV4-1 to TRBJ2-2, with D possibly TRBD1 on 6 matching bases. This CDR3 is built from 17 residues. Germline CDR1 is MGHRA and CDR2 is YSYEKL. V lost 2 bases and J lost 4, with 17 bases in between. This CDR3 is CASSQRFGDKFTGELFF. CDR3 DNA: TGCGCCAGCAGCCAACGGTTCGGGGACAAATTCACCGGGGAGCTGTTTTTT.

In this sample, this clonotype turned up many times. This chain connects TRBV5-6 to TRBJ1-5, with TRBD1 identical over 8 bases. Germline trimming cut 4 bases from V and 4 bases from J; bases unmatched to any gene: 7. The germline gives CDR1 SGHDT, CDR2 YYEEEE. This CDR3 has 15 residues. CDR3: CASSPGTGVNQPQHF. The CDR3 bases are TGTGCCAGCAGCCCGGGGACAGGAGTGAATCAGCCCCAGCATTTT.

Ten or more counts support this clonotype. The rearrangement joins TRBV5-1 to TRBJ2-2, with D tentatively TRBD1 (5 bases). The CDR3 length is 15 residues. Germline CDR1 is SGHRS and CDR2 is YFSETQ. V lost 1 base to trimming and J lost 4 bases, with 11 bases between them. CDR3: CASSLQGQGTGELFF. For the CDR3, the DNA is TGCGCCAGCAGCTTGCAGGGCCAAGGCACCGGGGAGCTGTTTTTT.

The chain carries TRBV20-1 and TRBJ2-1; maybe TRBD1 (6 bases). The germline V and J ends were trimmed by 6 bases and 6 bases, with 18 bases remaining between them. The CDR3 consists of 14 residues. CDR1 DFQATT and CDR2 SNEGSKA come from the germline V gene (reference sequence). The CDR3 is CSAALRTVSNEQFF. DNA for the CDR3: TGCAGTGCCGCATTAAGGACAGTCTCCAATGAGCAGTTCTTC.

This clonotype was seen only once. V is TRBV7-6 and J is TRBJ2-3, with 7 bases lining up with TRBD2. The CDR3 covers 15 residues. Germline V lookup: CDR1 SGHVS, CDR2 FNYEAQ. V shed 1 base and J 3 bases; nucleotides not matched to a gene: 4. In nucleotides, the CDR3 is TGTGCCAGCAGCTTAGAGCCGCGGGGGACAGATACGCAGTATTTT. This codes for CASSLEPRGTDTQYF.

The chain is built from TRBV20-1 and TRBJ2-5; 10 positions match TRBD2. The ends lost 4 bases at V and 6 bases at J; junction bases unmatched: 11. Looked up from germline, CDR1 is DFQATT and CDR2 is SNEGSKA (reference sequence). This CDR3 spans 15 amino acids. CDR3: CSATPSSGSPKTQYF. CDR3 sequence (DNA): TGCAGTGCTACCCCCTCTAGCGGGAGTCCCAAGACCCAGTACTTC.

This clonotype has at least ten counts. The chain couples TRBV10-3 to TRBJ2-7; 12 nucleotides line up with TRBD2. The CDR3 has 15 residues. Germline loops: CDR1 ENHRY, CDR2 SYGVKD. The ends lost 4 bases at V and 1 base at J; junction bases unmatched: 2. CDR3 residues: CAISGGTSGSYEQYF. CDR3 in DNA: TGTGCCATCAGTGGGGGGACTAGCGGGTCCTACGAGCAGTACTTC.